These T cell receptor beta chains were read from a single sample in a study of siplizumab effects on memory and regulatory T cells. Measured with immunoSEQ multiplex PCR; TCRdb has only the in-frame clones, and not every one. This table holds about 50,000 clones, about 97% found once. Sequenced material: naive CD4+ T cells sorted from blood. The receptors here all came from a human donor in good health. Each CDR3 is given with its conserved first and last residue. D genes are given only for firm matches.

D gene	V gene	J gene	CDR3 DNA	CDR3 protein
NA	TRBV18	TRBJ2-1	TGTGCCAGCTCTCCCCAGGGGGGAAGCGAGCAGTTCTTC	CASSPQGGSEQFF
TRBD1	TRBV10-3	TRBJ2-1	TGTGCCATCAGTTTAGGGGGCCCCTACAATGAGCAGTTCTTC	CAISLGGPYNEQFF
TRBD2	TRBV7-2	TRBJ2-5	TGTGCCAGCAGTTCACGGGGAGGGACTAGCTCGGGGACCCAGTACTTC	CASSSRGGTSSGTQYF
TRBD2	TRBV9	TRBJ2-1	TGTGCCAGCAGCGTAGTTGGCGGGAGTTACAATGAGCAGTTCTTC	CASSVVGGSYNEQFF
TRBD1	TRBV10-3	TRBJ1-2	TGTGCCATCACGGACAGGGCCAATTATGGCTACACCTTC	CAITDRANYGYTF
TRBD2	TRBV14	TRBJ2-7	TGTGCCAGCAGCCAAGGTTACGGCGGGAGGGCTGACGAGCAGTACTTC	CASSQGYGGRADEQYF
NA	TRBV28	TRBJ2-5	TGTGCCAGCAGTCCCCTACAGGCGTGGGAGACCCAGTACTTC	CASSPLQAWETQYF
NA	TRBV2	TRBJ1-5	TGTGCCAGCCGGGACAACAATCAGCCCCAGCATTTT	CASRDNNQPQHF
TRBD1	TRBV30	TRBJ1-5	TGTGCCTGGAGTAGGGGACAGGCGGTTAGCAATCAGCCCCAGCATTTT	CAWSRGQAVSNQPQHF
NA	TRBV7-3	TRBJ1-1	TGTGCCAGCAGCTCCCAGAGGGACACTGAAGCTTTCTTT	CASSSQRDTEAFF